One sample yielded the 24 T cell receptor beta chains listed below, sequenced in a study of blood T cell repertoires in COVID-19. Clones were sequenced by immunoSEQ multiplex PCR, and TCRdb holds only the in-frame ones, with some missing. This table holds fewer than 80,000 clones, roughly 92% found once. Sequencing was carried out using peripheral blood. The source is a human donor in a cohort sampled during active COVID-19.

This clone was recorded once. The V and J genes are TRBV7-2 and TRBJ1-6; D is unresolved. Germline V lookup: CDR1 SGHTA, CDR2 FQGNSA. CDR3 size: 16 residues. V was pared by 2 bases and J by 2 bases, with 10 bases between. CDR3 sequence: CASSLILTAYNSPLHF. CDR3 in DNA: TGTGCCAGCAGCTTAATTTTGACTGCCTATAATTCACCCCTCCACTTT.

The chain uses TRBV7-8 and TRBJ2-1; 8 bases agree with TRBD1. This CDR3 spans 15 amino acids. Trimming cost V 4 bases and J 1 base; bases outside gene matches: 3. Germline-derived CDR1 and CDR2 are SGHVS and FQNEAQ. The CDR3 reads CASSSGGGSYNEQFF. The CDR3 nucleotides are TGTGCCAGCAGCTCAGGGGGCGGGTCCTACAATGAGCAGTTCTTC.

The CDR3 loop is CASSTTPDRPNTGELFF. The CDR3 DNA follows: TGCGCCAGCAGTACAACCCCCGACAGGCCGAACACCGGGGAGCTGTTTTTT. The chain is built from TRBV5-1 and TRBJ2-2; possible D gene TRBD1, 6 bases. CDR3 length: 17 amino acids. The V gene's germline CDR1 is SGHRS and CDR2 YFSETQ. The V and J ends lost 5 bases and 0 bases respectively, with 17 bases between them.

This chain connects TRBV5-1 to TRBJ2-3; TRBD2 aligns across 11 bases. After removal of 4 bases from V and 1 base from J, the junction contained 2 bases not matched to a gene. CDR1 SGHRS and CDR2 YFSETQ come from the germline V gene. The length of the CDR3 is 15 residues. Here the CDR3 reads CASSEGLAGTDTQYF. The CDR3 DNA reads as TGCGCCAGCAGCGAGGGACTAGCGGGCACAGATACGCAGTATTTT.

The chain couples TRBV4-2 to TRBJ1-5, with D possibly TRBD1 on 6 matching bases. Per germline, CDR1 LGHNA and CDR2 YNFKEQ. The V end was cut by 1 base, the J end by 5 bases, with 15 bases between. This CDR3 region has 16 residues. The CDR3 sequence is CASSQVWYRADQPQHF. The DNA for the CDR3 is TGTGCCAGCAGCCAAGTTTGGTACAGGGCCGATCAGCCCCAGCATTTT.

This rearrangement joins TRBV19 to TRBJ2-3, with TRBD2 matching over 15 bases. The CDR3 consists of 16 residues. Germline trimming cut 8 bases from V and 6 bases from J; bases unmatched to any gene: 9. Germline V gives CDR1 LNHDA, CDR2 SQIVND (reference sequence). CDR3 bases: TGTGCCAGTCGGCCCACCGGGACTAGCGGGGGGGATACGCAGTATTTT. As protein: CASRPTGTSGGDTQYF.

By share of the sample, this clone is medium-sized (0.01 to 0.1%). The V gene is TRBV5-4, the J gene TRBJ2-7; the match to TRBD1 covers 8 bases. The V gene end was trimmed by 2 bases and the J gene end by 4 bases; junction bases not matched to a gene: 8. Germline V lookup: CDR1 SGHNT, CDR2 YYREEE (reference sequence). There are 15 residues in the CDR3. Here the CDR3 DNA reads TGTGCCAGCAGCTTCCAGCAGGGGGCGGGTTACGAGCAGTACTTC. This encodes CASSFQQGAGYEQYF.

The chain is built from TRBV5-8 and TRBJ1-5, with 7 bases that match TRBD1. There are 16 residues in the CDR3. J gave up 2 bases and V 3 bases, and 8 bases lay outside the gene matches. Germline V lookup: CDR1 SGHTS, CDR2 YDEGEE. CDR3 nucleotide sequence: TGTGCCAGCAGCTCGGGACAGTTTATACGCAATCAGCCCCAGCATTTT. Its translation is CASSSGQFIRNQPQHF.

This chain uses TRBV5-6 with TRBJ2-3; 12 nucleotides align to TRBD2. Germline CDR1 and CDR2: SGHDT and YYEEEE. This CDR3 has 15 residues. The J segment lost 11 bases and the V segment lost 2 bases, leaving 9 bases of the junction unmatched. CDR3 nucleotide sequence: TGTGCCAGCAGCTTAATGACTAGCGGGGGTATGGAGCAGTATTTT. Amino acids: CASSLMTSGGMEQYF.

This clone was seen only a few times. The rearrangement uses TRBV28 and TRBJ1-1, with 7 positions matching TRBD1. There are 14 residues in the CDR3. Germline V lookup: CDR1 MDHEN, CDR2 SYDVKM. Trimming removed 5 bases from V and 5 bases from J; junction bases left unmatched: 8. CDR3 in amino acids: CASSHPARGTEAFF. In DNA, the CDR3 is TGTGCCAGCAGTCACCCGGCCAGGGGGACTGAAGCTTTCTTT.

V gene TRBV7-9 combines with J gene TRBJ2-3; 9 nucleotides match TRBD1. This CDR3 has 15 amino acids. V was clipped by 3 bases and J by 0 bases; unmatched bases: 1. CDR1 SEHNR and CDR2 FQNEAQ come from the germline V gene (reference sequence). CDR3 region: CASSFGTGSTDTQYF. DNA for the CDR3: TGTGCCAGCAGCTTCGGGACAGGGAGCACAGATACGCAGTATTTT.

The chain combines TRBV19 with TRBJ2-1; 14 bases agree with TRBD2. Trimming cost V 4 bases and J 8 bases; bases outside gene matches: 7. Looked up from germline, CDR1 is LNHDA and CDR2 is SQIVND (reference sequence). CDR3 length equals 16 residues. CDR3 bases: TGTGCCAGTAGTACGCCCGGGACTAGCGGGAGTTATGAGCAGTTCTTC. Its translation: CASSTPGTSGSYEQFF.

The chain recombines TRBV5-8 with TRBJ2-1, with 10 bases identical to TRBD1. Germline V gene sequence: CDR1 SGHTS, CDR2 YDEGEE. V was clipped by 4 bases and J by 9 bases; unmatched bases: 4. This CDR3 comprises 13 residues. The CDR3 protein is CASSRDRGFEQFF. Written as DNA, the CDR3 is TGTGCCAGCAGCCGGGACAGGGGCTTTGAGCAGTTCTTC.

The chain employs TRBV6-5 and TRBJ1-1, with 8 bases lining up with TRBD1. This CDR3 has 16 amino acids. Germline V gives CDR1 MNHEY, CDR2 SVGAGI. V was pared by 0 bases and J by 4 bases, with 7 bases of the junction left unmatched. The DNA for the CDR3 is TGTGCCAGCAGTTACTCTGGACAGGGTACAAGCACTGAAGCTTTCTTT. As protein: CASSYSGQGTSTEAFF.

This clone has only a few counts. The chain uses TRBV15 and TRBJ1-4; unclear D gene. CDR3 length equals 16 residues. The germline V gene encodes CDR1 LNHNV and CDR2 YYDKDF (reference sequence). V lost 0 bases and J lost 5, with 13 bases in between. CDR3 DNA sequence: TGTGCCACCAGCAGAGACTATCGCGGGATCAATGAAAAACTGTTTTTT. Residues: CATSRDYRGINEKLFF.

The chain joins TRBV21-1 to TRBJ1-6; the listed D gene, TRBD1, was not tested against the DNA. TRBV21-1 is a recognized pseudogene. The CDR3 is made up of 15 amino acids. CDR3 region: CASSPRRQGNSPLHF. The CDR3 coding sequence is TGTGCCAGCAGCCCACGGCGACAGGGGAATTCACCCCTCCACTTT.

This clone was detected only a few times. This sequence joins TRBV19 and TRBJ1-2, with 7 bases lining up with TRBD1. This CDR3 has 15 residues. Germline-derived CDR1 and CDR2 are LNHDA and SQIVND (reference sequence). J gave up 1 base and V 7 bases, and 9 bases lay outside the gene matches. CDR3 loop: CASTSTGSDNYGYTF. As DNA, the CDR3 is TGTGCCAGTACTTCGACAGGGAGTGATAACTATGGCTACACCTTC.

DNA of the CDR3: TGTGCCTGGAGTGTAAGGGAGAATCAGCCCCAGCATTTT. Translated: CAWSVRENQPQHF. V usage is TRBV30 and J usage is TRBJ1-5; D ambiguous. Germline CDR1 and CDR2: GTSNPN and SVGIG (reference sequence). Trimming took off 0 bases at V and 4 bases at J, with 7 bases between the two ends. The CDR3 length is 13 residues.

This clone was picked up one time. The chain couples TRBV7-9 to TRBJ2-7; a possible D gene is TRBD2 (5 bases). In germline, CDR1 is SEHNR, CDR2 FQNEAQ (reference sequence). The CDR3 length is 14 residues. Trimming stripped 2 bases from V and 2 bases from J, with 10 bases between. The CDR3 DNA is TGTGCCAGCAGCTTACCCGACTATACCTACGAGCAGTACTTC. Protein: CASSLPDYTYEQYF.

The rearrangement uses TRBV3-1 (or the pseudogene TRBV3-2) and TRBJ2-7, with a possible D match to TRBD1 (5 bases). Looked up from germline, CDR1 is LGHDT and CDR2 is YNNKEL (reference sequence). Trimming pared 5 bases from V and 6 bases from J, leaving 11 bases between. This CDR3 region has 12 residues. The DNA for the CDR3 is TGTGCCAGCAGCTCAAGGCAGGGCGAGCAGTACTTC. It specifies CASSSRQGEQYF.

The chain links TRBV13 to TRBJ2-3, with D possibly being TRBD2 (5 bases). This CDR3 comprises 12 residues. V lost 5 bases, J lost 6 bases, and 9 bases lay in between. The germline gives CDR1 PRHDT, CDR2 FYEKMQ (reference sequence). The CDR3 is CASSKRRDTQYF. In DNA, the CDR3 is TGTGCCAGCAGCAAAAGGAGGGATACGCAGTATTTT.

The rearrangement joins TRBV2 to TRBJ2-1; a possible D gene is TRBD2 (6 bases). CDR3 length: 16 residues. Trimming pared 4 bases from V and 7 bases from J, leaving 20 bases between. The germline V gene has CDR1 SNHLY and CDR2 FYNNEI. CDR3 bases: TGTGCCAGCAGTGTCGAAGGTGGCCTAGCGAGAAATGAGCAGTTCTTC. Its translation is CASSVEGGLARNEQFF.

The gene calls are TRBV5-4 and TRBJ2-1, with 8 bases lining up with TRBD2. The junction had 11 bases not matched to a gene; V was cut back by 2 bases and J by 7 bases. The CDR3 runs 16 residues. Germline loops: CDR1 SGHNT, CDR2 YYREEE (reference sequence). CDR3 sequence reads: CASSFRTAGGRNEQFF. In DNA form, the CDR3 reads TGTGCCAGCAGCTTCCGGACGGCGGGGGGCAGGAATGAGCAGTTCTTC.

Details on this clone: Different DNA sequences within this sample yield the same CDR3. This sequence joins TRBV27 and TRBJ1-1; D gene ambiguous. The germline gives CDR1 MNHEY, CDR2 SMNVEV (reference sequence). This CDR3 contains 13 residues. V was shortened by 3 bases and J by 7 bases, with 12 bases between the two germline ends. The DNA for the CDR3 is TGTGCCAGCAGTTTTGCGGTAACCAATGAAGCTTTCTTT. Amino acids: CASSFAVTNEAFF.